The 16 T cell receptor beta chains in this list originate from one sample, sequenced in a study of blood T cell repertoires in COVID-19. Clones were sequenced by immunoSEQ multiplex PCR, and TCRdb holds only the in-frame ones, with some missing. Of around 200,000 clones listed, around 84% are singletons. The sequencing input was peripheral blood. These receptors all come from a woman older than 75 with acute or convalescent COVID-19.

The chain carries TRBV18 and TRBJ1-3; 7 bases are shared with TRBD1. Germline CDR1 KGHSH, CDR2 LQKENI. Trimming cost V 5 bases and J 2 bases; bases outside gene matches: 6. The CDR3 runs to 15 residues. The CDR3 is CASSIGQVPGNTIYF. CDR3 DNA: TGTGCCAGCTCAATTGGACAGGTCCCTGGAAACACCATATATTTT.

This clone was recorded only once. J is TRBJ1-2 and V is TRBV18; D unclear. The CDR3 covers 13 residues. The ends were cut back, 4 bases at V and 4 bases at J, with 10 bases in the middle. Germline lookup yields CDR1 KGHSH and CDR2 LQKENI. CDR3 nucleotide sequence: TGTGCCAGCTCACTAGACACTTCCTATGGCTACACCTTC. This sequence encodes CASSLDTSYGYTF.

V and J are TRBV5-1 and TRBJ1-3; 8 bases align to TRBD1. The CDR3 is 16 residues long. V shed 0 bases, J shed 1 base, and the junction held 3 bases outside the gene matches. Germline CDR1 SGHRS, CDR2 YFSETQ. The CDR3 is CASSLGGQGSGNTIYF. The CDR3, as DNA: TGCGCCAGCAGCTTGGGAGGACAGGGATCTGGAAACACCATATATTTT.

The chain has TRBV27 and TRBJ2-3, with TRBD2 matching over 16 bases. Germline CDR1 and CDR2: MNHEY and SMNVEV (reference sequence). The ends lost 1 base at V and 4 bases at J; junction bases unmatched: 5. The CDR3 has 18 amino acids. The CDR3 sequence: CASSLWGLAGGPPDTQYF. CDR3 sequence (DNA): TGTGCCAGCAGTTTATGGGGACTAGCGGGAGGGCCCCCAGATACGCAGTATTTT.

The V call is TRBV11-2, the J call TRBJ2-2; D is ambiguous. Germline V lookup: CDR1 SGHAT, CDR2 FQNNGV. There are 15 residues in the CDR3. Trimming took 2 bases from V and 1 from J, leaving 8 bases between them. CDR3 protein: CASSLTRMNTGELFF. DNA for the CDR3: TGTGCCAGCAGCTTAACGCGGATGAACACCGGGGAGCTGTTTTTT.

This clone was seen a handful of times. The rearrangement links TRBV24-1 to TRBJ2-5; no firm D call. V shed 5 bases and J shed 2 bases, with 14 bases lying between them. The CDR3 is made up of 15 amino acids. Germline V gene data show CDR1 as KGHDR and CDR2 as SFDVKD. The CDR3 sequence: CATSVGGASQETQYF. The CDR3 DNA sequence: TGTGCCACCAGTGTCGGTGGAGCGTCTCAAGAGACCCAGTACTTC.

V is TRBV7-9 and J is TRBJ1-1; tentative D call: TRBD1 (5 bases). The CDR3 runs 13 residues. CDR1 SEHNR and CDR2 FQNEAQ come from the germline V gene (reference sequence). Deletions cut 7 bases from V and 3 bases from J, with 12 bases between. The CDR3 nucleotides read TGTGCCAGCACAGATGGGGCCTACACTGAAGCTTTCTTT. It specifies CASTDGAYTEAFF.

The chain carries TRBV6-2 or TRBV6-3 and TRBJ2-3; possible D gene TRBD2, 5 bases. V lost 2 bases and J 3 bases, leaving 15 bases between the germline ends. Germline CDR1 is MNHEY and CDR2 is SVGEGT. The CDR3 contains 16 residues. As DNA, the CDR3 is TGTGCCAGCAGTTACGAGGGCGGCCTTTCTACAGATACGCAGTATTTT. Translating it yields CASSYEGGLSTDTQYF.

The chain recombines TRBV6-5 with TRBJ1-6; 9 nucleotides line up with TRBD1. V lost 7 bases and J lost 11; bases outside the gene matches: 9. This CDR3 contains 14 residues. The germline gives CDR1 MNHEY, CDR2 SVGAGI. The CDR3 DNA reads as TGTGCCAGCACCCAGACAGGGGGAAGGGCACCCCTCCACTTT. It specifies CASTQTGGRAPLHF.

The sample holds a few counts of this clone. The chain links TRBV7-2 to TRBJ1-1; no firm D call. Germline V gives CDR1 SGHTA, CDR2 FQGNSA. The CDR3 spans 14 residues. Trimming stripped 1 base from V and 1 base from J, with 7 bases between. CDR3 nucleotides: TGTGCCAGCAGCTTAGTGGGAGCGAACACTGAAGCTTTCTTT. This sequence encodes CASSLVGANTEAFF.

The chain carries TRBV6-4 and TRBJ2-6, with TRBD1 matching over 11 bases. This CDR3 is built from 18 residues. The germline gives CDR1 MRHNA, CDR2 SNTAGT. With 2 bases clipped from V and 3 bases from J, the junction kept 6 bases outside the gene matches. The CDR3: CASSDGTGGDNGANVLTF. The CDR3 bases are TGTGCCAGCAGTGACGGGACAGGGGGGGATAATGGGGCCAACGTCCTGACTTTC.

This chain links TRBV5-1 with TRBJ1-6; tentatively, D is TRBD1 (6 bases). V was pared by 2 bases and J by 9 bases, with 15 bases between. The length of the CDR3 is 15 residues. The germline CDR1 and CDR2 sequences are SGHRS and YFSETQ. The DNA of the CDR3 is TGCGCCAGCAGCTTAAACAGGGTGTTGGGTTCACCCCTCCACTTT. Protein: CASSLNRVLGSPLHF.

The chain combines TRBV19 with TRBJ1-2; 8 bases are shared with TRBD1. In germline, CDR1 is LNHDA, CDR2 SQIVND (reference sequence). This CDR3 region has 16 residues. V lost 7 bases to trimming and J lost 3 bases; unmatched junction nucleotides: 13. CDR3: CASTSRRGTGYYGYTF. CDR3 nucleotide sequence: TGTGCCAGTACCTCGAGGAGGGGGACAGGATACTATGGCTACACCTTC.

The sample holds one count of this clone. The chain uses TRBV7-9 and TRBJ1-1; D is possibly TRBD1 (6 bases). Germline CDR1 is SEHNR and CDR2 is FQNEAQ (reference sequence). The V and J ends lost 3 bases and 4 bases respectively, with 12 bases between them. This CDR3 has 14 residues. The CDR3 is CASSLNQGTTEAFF. The DNA for the CDR3 is TGTGCCAGCAGCTTGAACCAGGGGACCACTGAAGCTTTCTTT.

V and J are TRBV4-1 and TRBJ1-3, with D hard to call. Trimming pared 2 bases from V and 3 bases from J, leaving 17 bases between. The CDR3 runs 17 residues. The V gene's germline CDR1 is MGHRA and CDR2 YSYEKL. CDR3 residues: CASSQSPPVSGGNTIYF. DNA for the CDR3: TGCGCCAGCAGCCAATCCCCTCCGGTTTCTGGTGGAAACACCATATATTTT.

The chain recombines TRBV2 with TRBJ2-2; possible D gene TRBD2, 5 bases. Trimming cost V 7 bases and J 6 bases, with 9 bases left between them. The CDR3 covers 12 residues. Germline V CDR1 and CDR2: SNHLY, FYNNEI. The CDR3 DNA is TGTGCCAGCAACTTGGAGGCCGGGGAGCTGTTTTTT. Its protein is CASNLEAGELFF.